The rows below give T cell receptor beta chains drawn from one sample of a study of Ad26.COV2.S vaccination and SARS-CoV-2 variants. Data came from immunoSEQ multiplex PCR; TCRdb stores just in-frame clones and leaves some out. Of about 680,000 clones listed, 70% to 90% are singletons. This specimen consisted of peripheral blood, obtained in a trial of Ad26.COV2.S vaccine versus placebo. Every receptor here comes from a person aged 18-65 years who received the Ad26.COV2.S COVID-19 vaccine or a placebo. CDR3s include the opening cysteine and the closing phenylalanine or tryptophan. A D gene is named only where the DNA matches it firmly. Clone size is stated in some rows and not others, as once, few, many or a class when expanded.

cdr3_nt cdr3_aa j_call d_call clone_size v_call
TGTGCCAGCAGCTTAGTCACTAGCGGGGATTACGAGCAGTACTTC CASSLVTSGDYEQYF TRBJ2-7 TRBD2 - TRBV7-2
TGTGCCAGCAGCCCAGACGGGCGGGACAGGGTAGGAGAGACCCAGTACTTC CASSPDGRDRVGETQYF TRBJ2-5 TRBD1 once TRBV3-1/TRBV3-2
TGCGCCAGCAGCCAGCAGTCGACGGTTTATAATTCACCCCTCCACTTT CASSQQSTVYNSPLHF TRBJ1-6 - - TRBV4-1
TGTGCCAGCAGCTTAGACGGGTCGGGGTACGAGCAGTACTTC CASSLDGSGYEQYF TRBJ2-7 - once TRBV7-2
TGCGCCAGCAGCCAAGATCTTTTCACAGAAGAGACCCAGTACTTC CASSQDLFTEETQYF TRBJ2-5 - - TRBV4-3
TGTGCCTGGAGCCCGGGCCCGATACAGCCCCAGCATTTT CAWSPGPIQPQHF TRBJ1-5 - - TRBV30
TGTGCCAGCAGCTTAGTTGACAGGGACAGCGGGAGCGAGCAGTTCTTC CASSLVDRDSGSEQFF TRBJ2-1 - - TRBV13
TGTGCCAGCAGACTGGGACTAGCGGAGCAGTTCTTC CASRLGLAEQFF TRBJ2-1 TRBD2 - TRBV3-1/TRBV3-2
TGTGCCATCTTCGGGGGACAGGGCGCTAATGGCTACACCTTC CAIFGGQGANGYTF TRBJ1-2 TRBD1 - TRBV10-3
TGTGCCAGCAGCTTGGGGGGGCAGGACTATGGCTACACCTTC CASSLGGQDYGYTF TRBJ1-2 - - TRBV7-9